Below are 23 T cell receptor beta chains sequenced from a single sample in a study of cytomegalovirus exposure and HLA in healthy donors. Primers for the PCR totalled 60 Vbeta and 13 Jbeta. Sequencing used immunoSEQ multiplex PCR; TCRdb keeps in-frame clones, though not all of them. The table lists about 40,000 clones, 66% of them singletons. Sequenced: PBMCs. The source of these receptors is a man aged 50 to 60 in good health and CMV-seropositive.

The V and J genes are TRBV27 and TRBJ2-1; 8 bases fit TRBD2. The CDR3 is 11 residues long. Unmatched junction bases numbered 4, after V lost 10 bases and J lost 8 bases. CDR1 and CDR2 (germline): MNHEY, SMNVEV (reference sequence). The chain's CDR3 is CATILADEQFF. The CDR3 DNA reads TGTGCCACCATACTAGCGGATGAGCAGTTCTTC.

The V call is TRBV18, the J call TRBJ2-7; no clear D. The CDR3 extends over 13 amino acids. CDR1 and CDR2 (germline): KGHSH, LQKENI. V was pared by 3 bases and J by 2 bases, with 8 bases between. The CDR3 coding sequence is TGTGCCAGCTCACCGATTCAGACCTACGAGCAGTACTTC. It specifies CASSPIQTYEQYF.

V is TRBV18 and J is TRBJ1-1; TRBD1 matches 7 bases. Germline CDR1 is KGHSH and CDR2 is LQKENI. V was clipped by 3 bases and J by 6 bases; unmatched bases: 4. CDR3 size: 13 residues. Here the CDR3 reads CASSPGQFAEAFF. The CDR3 bases are TGTGCCAGCTCACCGGGACAGTTCGCTGAAGCTTTCTTT.

The CDR3 nucleotides read TGTGCCAGCAGTTTGCCCAAGCAAGATACGCAGTATTTT. This codes for CASSLPKQDTQYF. This chain joins TRBV28 and TRBJ2-3; D is unclear. With 3 bases removed from V and 5 bases from J, the gap between germline ends came to 9 bases. CDR1 and CDR2 (germline): MDHEN, SYDVKM. CDR3 size: 13 residues.

The genes are TRBV19 and TRBJ2-1, with D perhaps TRBD1 (8 bases). Germline values: CDR1 LNHDA, CDR2 SQIVND (reference sequence). V lost 5 bases and J 9 bases, leaving 17 bases between the germline ends. This CDR3 has 14 amino acids. In DNA form, the CDR3 reads TGTGCCAGTAGTCCGGGGACAGGCGGGGGTGAGCAGTTCTTC. Its protein is CASSPGTGGGEQFF. The full variable domain, completed using reference TRBV19 and TRBJ2-1, is DGGITQSPKYLFRKEGQNVTLSCEQNLNHDAMYWYRQDPGQGLRLIYYSQIVNDFQKGDIAEGYSVSREKKESFPLTVTSAQKNPTAFYLCASSPGTGGGEQFFGPGTRLTVL.

The chain combines TRBV7-2 with TRBJ1-4, with 10 positions matching TRBD1. In germline, CDR1 is SGHTA, CDR2 FQGNSA. The CDR3 is 15 residues long. Unmatched junction bases numbered 3, after V lost 0 bases and J lost 8 bases. CDR3 protein: CASSLATGGREKLFF. The CDR3 nucleotides read TGTGCCAGCAGCTTAGCGACAGGGGGCCGAGAAAAACTGTTTTTT.

The V and J genes are TRBV10-3 and TRBJ2-2; TRBD1 agrees at 9 bases. The CDR3 totals 14 residues. CDR1 is ENHRY, CDR2 SYGVKD, per germline. With V trimmed by 6 bases and J by 1 base, 0 bases remained unmatched. For the CDR3, the DNA is TGTGCCATCAGGGACAGGGGGAACACCGGGGAGCTGTTTTTT. The encoded protein is CAIRDRGNTGELFF.

This clone occurred once. V usage is TRBV29-1 and J usage is TRBJ1-1, with TRBD1 matching 10 bases. The CDR3 extends over 13 amino acids. Per the germline V gene, CDR1 is SQVTM and CDR2 is ANQGSEA. The J segment lost 3 bases and the V segment lost 6 bases, leaving 4 bases of the junction unmatched. The DNA of the CDR3 is TGCAGCGTCTGGGACAGGGGATACACTGAAGCTTTCTTT. Translated, it gives CSVWDRGYTEAFF.

A few counts support this clone. The V call is TRBV12-5, the J call TRBJ2-7; TRBD2 matches 10 bases. Per the germline V gene, CDR1 is LGHNT and CDR2 is FRNRAP. The CDR3 is made up of 15 amino acids. J gave up 3 bases and V 0 bases, and 2 bases lay outside the gene matches. The CDR3 DNA is TGTGCTAGTGGTTTGGTTAGCGGGGGGTACTACGAGCAGTACTTC. Its translation is CASGLVSGGYYEQYF.

The chain joins TRBV30 to TRBJ2-3, with D possibly being TRBD1 (6 bases). CDR3 length equals 13 residues. Trimming removed 7 bases at V and 0 bases at J, with 11 bases between. Germline-derived CDR1 and CDR2 are GTSNPN and SVGIG (reference sequence). The CDR3: CAYQDSSTDTQYF. CDR3 bases: TGTGCCTACCAGGACAGCAGCACAGATACGCAGTATTTT.

The chain employs TRBV19 and TRBJ1-2; 9 nucleotides align to TRBD1. The CDR3 consists of 13 residues. Germline trimming cut 5 bases from V and 4 bases from J; bases unmatched to any gene: 2. CDR1 is LNHDA, CDR2 SQIVND, per germline (reference sequence). The CDR3 loop is CASSPGQGYGYTF. The DNA of the CDR3 is TGTGCCAGTAGTCCGGGACAGGGCTATGGCTACACCTTC.

The chain combines TRBV6-5 with TRBJ2-1; 10 bases match TRBD2. CDR3 length: 15 residues. After removal of 1 base from V and 9 bases from J, the junction contained 6 bases not matched to a gene. Per the germline V gene, CDR1 is MNHEY and CDR2 is SVGAGI. The CDR3 coding sequence is TGTGCCAGCAGTTACTGGAGCGGGGGGGCTGGTGAGCAGTTCTTC. This sequence encodes CASSYWSGGAGEQFF.

This clone came up a few times. The chain combines TRBV7-9 with TRBJ1-5; possibly TRBD1 for D (5 bases). Looked up from germline, CDR1 is SEHNR and CDR2 is FQNEAQ (reference sequence). V lost 5 bases and J lost 4, with 9 bases in between. This CDR3 spans 13 amino acids. CDR3 loop: CASSGGKNQPQHF. DNA of the CDR3: TGTGCCAGCAGCGGGGGGAAGAATCAGCCCCAGCATTTT.

The chain joins TRBV2 to TRBJ2-1, with a tentative D call TRBD2 (6 bases). The CDR3 runs 12 residues. Germline assignment: CDR1 SNHLY and CDR2 FYNNEI. With 5 bases removed from V and 12 bases from J, the gap between germline ends came to 14 bases. The CDR3 region is CASSLSSEGQFF. The CDR3 bases are TGTGCCAGCAGTTTATCTAGCGAAGGGCAGTTCTTC.

This chain joins TRBV5-1 and TRBJ2-7; 7 nucleotides match TRBD1. There are 14 residues in the CDR3. After removal of 2 bases from V and 2 bases from J, the junction contained 4 bases not matched to a gene. Looked up from germline, CDR1 is SGHRS and CDR2 is YFSETQ. The chain's CDR3 is CASSLQGRPYEQYF. The CDR3 DNA follows: TGCGCCAGCAGCTTACAGGGGCGCCCCTACGAGCAGTACTTC.

The chain uses TRBV20-1 and TRBJ1-2; D is possibly TRBD1 (5 bases). The CDR3 is 11 residues long. Looked up from germline, CDR1 is DFQATT and CDR2 is SNEGSKA (reference sequence). V was trimmed by 6 bases and J by 8 bases, leaving 13 bases between them. DNA of the CDR3: TGCAGTGCCGAGGAGCAGGGAGGCTACACCTTC. Amino acid sequence: CSAEEQGGYTF.

The gene calls are TRBV14 and TRBJ1-1, with TRBD1 matching 7 bases. Trimming took 1 base from V and 7 from J; bases not matched to a gene: 6. The CDR3 is 14 residues long. Germline loops: CDR1 SGHDN, CDR2 FVKESK. DNA of the CDR3: TGTGCCAGCAGCCAAGCGGGACAGTCAATTGAAGCTTTCTTT. It is translated as CASSQAGQSIEAFF.

The gene calls are TRBV9 and TRBJ1-2, with D unclear. The CDR3 runs to 13 residues. The V and J ends lost 3 bases and 7 bases respectively, with 13 bases between them. Germline-derived CDR1 and CDR2 are SGDLS and YYNGEE. The CDR3 here is CASSEWQRGGYTF. In nucleotides, the CDR3 is TGTGCCAGCAGCGAATGGCAGAGAGGTGGCTACACCTTC. The full variable domain, rest sourced from reference TRBV9 and TRBJ1-2, is DSGVTQTPKHLITATGQRVTLRCSPRSGDLSVYWYQQSLDQGLQFLIQYYNGEERAKGNILERFSAQQFPDLHSELNLSSLELGDSALYFCASSEWQRGGYTFGSGTRLTVV.

The chain has TRBV6-5 and TRBJ1-6, with D hard to call. The V gene's germline CDR1 is MNHEY and CDR2 SVGAGI. This CDR3 contains 16 residues. V was clipped by 0 bases and J by 8 bases, with 14 bases between them. The CDR3 sequence: CASSYSMRVVDSPLHF. CDR3 nucleotides: TGTGCCAGCAGTTACTCGATGAGGGTTGTGGATTCACCCCTCCACTTT.

The gene calls are TRBV6-1 and TRBJ1-2; 9 bases fit TRBD1. The CDR3 runs 13 residues. Trimming took 10 bases from V and 4 from J; bases not matched to a gene: 7. Germline CDR1 reads MNHNS; CDR2 reads SASEGT. In DNA, the CDR3 is TGTGCCATCGAGGGGACAGGGATCTATGGCTACACCTTC. It translates to CAIEGTGIYGYTF.

This clone occurred a few times. J is TRBJ2-2 and V is TRBV7-6; TRBD1 agrees at 8 bases. The trim removed 7 bases at V and 4 bases at J, leaving 8 bases unmatched. Looked up from germline, CDR1 is SGHVS and CDR2 is FNYEAQ. This CDR3 is 15 amino acids long. CDR3 sequence (DNA): TGTGCCAGCAAAGGACAGGGTGCTCTCACCGGGGAGCTGTTTTTT. This encodes CASKGQGALTGELFF.

The chain links TRBV7-7 to TRBJ1-4; 7 nucleotides match TRBD1. V was clipped by 5 bases and J by 7 bases; unmatched bases: 4. The CDR3 spans 13 residues. CDR1 and CDR2 (germline): SSHAT, FNYEAQ (reference sequence). The CDR3 reads CASSPRQGEKLFF. The CDR3 coding sequence is TGTGCCAGCAGCCCGCGACAGGGTGAAAAACTGTTTTTT.

The chain employs TRBV9 and TRBJ1-1, with TRBD1 matching over 7 bases. The CDR3 sequence is 13 residues long. After removal of 3 bases from V and 5 bases from J, the junction contained 4 bases not matched to a gene. Per the germline V gene, CDR1 is SGDLS and CDR2 is YYNGEE. DNA of the CDR3: TGTGCCAGCAGCGGACAGGGATCTACTGAAGCTTTCTTT. The encoded protein is CASSGQGSTEAFF.